This T cell receptor beta chain was identified during a study of T cells after posttransplantation cyclophosphamide. Study observations and caveats: After PTCy, TRB diversity resembled that of CNI/methotrexate controls. Skin or GI-infiltrating T cells shared few TRB sequences with blood.

The CDR3 loop spans 11 amino acids. The germline V gene encodes CDR1 MDHEN and CDR2 SYDVKM. The assay was immunoSEQ multiplex PCR, and TCRdb's table has in-frame clones only and misses some. Among tens of thousands of clones, around 93% were seen once, and the ten largest hold 2.5% to 3%. Points on this clone: As yet, its antigen is unknown. Germline and junction disagree at one end, which may indicate a read error.

The V call is TRBV28, the J call TRBJ2-7; D remains unclear. Sequenced: PBMCs. The clonotype comes from a young woman in good health and a related stem cell transplant donor. The CDR3 nucleotides are TGTGCCAGCAGTTTGGCTAGGGTGGCGTTCTTC. Translation gives CASSLARVAFF.